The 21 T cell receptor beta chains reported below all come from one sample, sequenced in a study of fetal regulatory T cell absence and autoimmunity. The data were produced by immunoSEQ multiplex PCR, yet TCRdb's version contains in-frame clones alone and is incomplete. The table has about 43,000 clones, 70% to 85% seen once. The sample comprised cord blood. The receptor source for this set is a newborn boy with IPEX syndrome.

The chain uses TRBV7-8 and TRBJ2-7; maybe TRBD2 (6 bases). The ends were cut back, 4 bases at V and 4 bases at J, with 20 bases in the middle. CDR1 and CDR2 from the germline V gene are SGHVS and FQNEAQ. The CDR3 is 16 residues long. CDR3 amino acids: CASSWNPSGFMYEQYF. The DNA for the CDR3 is TGTGCCAGCAGCTGGAACCCAAGCGGGTTTATGTACGAGCAGTACTTC.

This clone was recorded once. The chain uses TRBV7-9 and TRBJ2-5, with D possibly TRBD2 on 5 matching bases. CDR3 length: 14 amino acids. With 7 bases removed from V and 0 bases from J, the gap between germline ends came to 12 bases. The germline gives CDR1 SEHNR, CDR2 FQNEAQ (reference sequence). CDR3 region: CASTSRTDQETQYF. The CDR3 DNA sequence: TGTGCCAGCACCTCGAGGACTGACCAAGAGACCCAGTACTTC. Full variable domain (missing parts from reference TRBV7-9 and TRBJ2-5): DTGVSQNPRHKITKRGQNVTFRCDPISEHNRLYWYRQTLGQGPEFLTYFQNEAQLEKSRLLSDRFSAERPKGSFSTLEIQRTEQGDSAMYLCASTSRTDQETQYFGPGTRLLVL.

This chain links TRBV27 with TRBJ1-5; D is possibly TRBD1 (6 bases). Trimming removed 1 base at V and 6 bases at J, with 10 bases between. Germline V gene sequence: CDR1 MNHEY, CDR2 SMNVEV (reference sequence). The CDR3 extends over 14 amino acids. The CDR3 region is CASSLWGASQPQHF. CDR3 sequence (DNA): TGTGCCAGCAGTTTATGGGGGGCTAGTCAGCCCCAGCATTTT.

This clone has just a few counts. The CDR3 reads CASSETGAGTEAFF. DNA of the CDR3: TGTGCCAGCAGCGAGACGGGGGCAGGAACTGAAGCTTTCTTT. The chain employs TRBV5-4 and TRBJ1-1; a weak D match, TRBD1 (6 bases). Germline V gives CDR1 SGHNT, CDR2 YYREEE (reference sequence). V lost 4 bases and J 5 bases, leaving 15 bases between the germline ends. This CDR3 comprises 14 residues.

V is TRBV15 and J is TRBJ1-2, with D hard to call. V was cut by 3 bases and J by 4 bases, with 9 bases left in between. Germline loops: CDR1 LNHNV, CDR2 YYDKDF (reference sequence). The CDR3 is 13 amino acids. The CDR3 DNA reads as TGTGCCACCAGCAGGACGAGGAGCTATGGCTACACCTTC. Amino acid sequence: CATSRTRSYGYTF.

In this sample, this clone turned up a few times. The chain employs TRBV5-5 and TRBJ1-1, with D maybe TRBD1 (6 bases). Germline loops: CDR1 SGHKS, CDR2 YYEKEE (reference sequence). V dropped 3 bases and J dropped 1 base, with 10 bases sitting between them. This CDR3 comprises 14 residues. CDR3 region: CASSWADRNTEAFF. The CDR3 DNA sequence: TGTGCCAGCAGCTGGGCGGACAGGAACACTGAAGCTTTCTTT.

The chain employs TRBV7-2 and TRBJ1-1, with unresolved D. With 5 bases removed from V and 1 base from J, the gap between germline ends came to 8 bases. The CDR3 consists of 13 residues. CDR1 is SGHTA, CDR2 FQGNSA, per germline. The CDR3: CASSTEPNTEAFF. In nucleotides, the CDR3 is TGTGCCAGCAGCACGGAGCCGAACACTGAAGCTTTCTTT.

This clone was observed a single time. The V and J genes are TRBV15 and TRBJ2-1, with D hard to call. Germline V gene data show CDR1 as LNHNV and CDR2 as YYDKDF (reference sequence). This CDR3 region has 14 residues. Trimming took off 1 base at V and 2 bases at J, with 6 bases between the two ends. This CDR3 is CATSRGRAYNEQFF. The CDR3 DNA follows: TGTGCCACCAGCAGAGGTAGGGCCTACAATGAGCAGTTCTTC.

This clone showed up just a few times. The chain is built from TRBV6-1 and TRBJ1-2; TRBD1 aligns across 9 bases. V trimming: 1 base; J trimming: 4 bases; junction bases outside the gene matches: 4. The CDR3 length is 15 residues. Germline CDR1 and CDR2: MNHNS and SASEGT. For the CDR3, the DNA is TGTGCCAGCAGTGAAGTTTGGACAGGGGTCTATGGCTACACCTTC. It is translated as CASSEVWTGVYGYTF.

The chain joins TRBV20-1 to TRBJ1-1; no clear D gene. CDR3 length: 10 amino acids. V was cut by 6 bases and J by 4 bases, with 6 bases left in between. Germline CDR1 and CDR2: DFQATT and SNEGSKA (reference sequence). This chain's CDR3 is CSAPGTEAFF. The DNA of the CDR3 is TGCAGTGCCCCTGGCACTGAAGCTTTCTTT.

CDR3 residues: CASSSYPDGRVRQETQYF. CDR3 sequence (DNA): TGTGCCAGCAGCTCCTATCCCGACGGAAGGGTGAGGCAAGAGACCCAGTACTTC. The rearrangement links TRBV7-2 to TRBJ2-5; D uncertain. Trimming cost V 4 bases and J 2 bases, with 23 bases left between them. Germline V gives CDR1 SGHTA, CDR2 FQGNSA. The CDR3 runs to 18 residues.

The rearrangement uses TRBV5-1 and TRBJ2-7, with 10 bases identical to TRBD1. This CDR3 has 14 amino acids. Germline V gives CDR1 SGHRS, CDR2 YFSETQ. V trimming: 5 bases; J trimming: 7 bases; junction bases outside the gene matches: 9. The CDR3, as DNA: TGCGCCAGCAGTACTCGACAGGGGGCGGGGGAGCAGTACTTC. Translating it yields CASSTRQGAGEQYF.

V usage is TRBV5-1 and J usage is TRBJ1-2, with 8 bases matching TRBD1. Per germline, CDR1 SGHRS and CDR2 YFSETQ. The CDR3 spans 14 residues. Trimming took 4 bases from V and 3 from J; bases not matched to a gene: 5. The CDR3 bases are TGCGCCAGCAGCCCGGACAGGGAGGACTATGGCTACACCTTC. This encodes CASSPDREDYGYTF.

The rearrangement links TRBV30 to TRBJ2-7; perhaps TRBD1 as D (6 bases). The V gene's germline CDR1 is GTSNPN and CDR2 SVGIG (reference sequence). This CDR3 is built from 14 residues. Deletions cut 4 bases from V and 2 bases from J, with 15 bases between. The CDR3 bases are TGTGCCTGGAATGCAGGGGCGTTAACCTACGAGCAGTACTTC. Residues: CAWNAGALTYEQYF.

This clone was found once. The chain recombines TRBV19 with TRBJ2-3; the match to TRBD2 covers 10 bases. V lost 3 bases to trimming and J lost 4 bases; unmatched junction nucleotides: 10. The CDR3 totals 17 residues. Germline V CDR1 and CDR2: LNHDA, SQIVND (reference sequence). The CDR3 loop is CASSIPQLAGVSDTQYF. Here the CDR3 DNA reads TGTGCCAGTAGTATCCCTCAGCTAGCGGGGGTTTCAGATACGCAGTATTTT.

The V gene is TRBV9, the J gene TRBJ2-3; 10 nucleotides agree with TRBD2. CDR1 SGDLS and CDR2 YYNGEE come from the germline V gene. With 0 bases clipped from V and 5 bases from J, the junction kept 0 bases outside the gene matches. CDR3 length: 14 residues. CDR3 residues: CASSVASGRDTQYF. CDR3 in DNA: TGTGCCAGCAGCGTAGCTAGCGGGAGAGATACGCAGTATTTT.

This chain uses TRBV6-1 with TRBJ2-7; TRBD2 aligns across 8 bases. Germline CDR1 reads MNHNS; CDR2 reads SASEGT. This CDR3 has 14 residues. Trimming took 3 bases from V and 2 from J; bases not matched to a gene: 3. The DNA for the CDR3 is TGTGCCAGCAGTGATCGGGGGGGCCCCTACGAGCAGTACTTC. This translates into CASSDRGGPYEQYF.

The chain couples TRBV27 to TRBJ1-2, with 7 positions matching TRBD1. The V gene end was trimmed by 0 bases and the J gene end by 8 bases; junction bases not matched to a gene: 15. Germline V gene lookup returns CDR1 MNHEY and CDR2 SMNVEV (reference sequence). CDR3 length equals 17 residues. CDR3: CASSLSGRKYRGTGYTF. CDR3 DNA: TGTGCCAGCAGTTTATCAGGGAGAAAGTACAGGGGTACCGGCTACACCTTC.

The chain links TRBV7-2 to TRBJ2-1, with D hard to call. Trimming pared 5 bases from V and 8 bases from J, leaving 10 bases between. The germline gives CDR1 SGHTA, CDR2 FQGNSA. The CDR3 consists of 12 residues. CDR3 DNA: TGTGCCAGCAGCCAGCCTGCTGATGAGCAGTTCTTC. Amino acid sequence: CASSQPADEQFF.

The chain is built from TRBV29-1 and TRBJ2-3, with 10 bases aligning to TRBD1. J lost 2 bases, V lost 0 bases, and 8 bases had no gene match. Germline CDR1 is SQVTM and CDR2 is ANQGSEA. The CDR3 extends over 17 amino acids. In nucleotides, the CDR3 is TGCAGCGTTGAAGATCGGGGACAGGGGATGGTCACAGATACGCAGTATTTT. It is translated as CSVEDRGQGMVTDTQYF.

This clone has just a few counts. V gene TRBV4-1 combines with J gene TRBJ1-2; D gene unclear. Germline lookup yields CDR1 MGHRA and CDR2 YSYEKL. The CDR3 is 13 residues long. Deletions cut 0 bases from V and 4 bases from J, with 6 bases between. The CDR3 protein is CASSQDPLYGYTF. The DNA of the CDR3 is TGCGCCAGCAGCCAAGATCCCCTCTATGGCTACACCTTC.